The 9 T cell receptor beta chains below come from one sample, sequenced in a study of blood T cell repertoires in COVID-19. Here immunoSEQ multiplex PCR was the method, and the copy in TCRdb shows in-frame clones only, minus some. In the table there are about 190,000 clones, roughly 86% of which are singletons. Sequenced input: peripheral blood. These receptors came from a young woman with active or convalescent COVID-19.

This rearrangement joins TRBV28 to TRBJ1-2, with TRBD1 identical over 8 bases. CDR3 length equals 16 residues. V lost 5 bases and J lost 0; bases outside the gene matches: 8. Germline V gene sequence: CDR1 MDHEN, CDR2 SYDVKM. CDR3 in amino acids: CASSPNRGGANYGYTF. In nucleotides, the CDR3 is TGTGCCAGCAGTCCTAACAGGGGGGGAGCTAACTATGGCTACACCTTC.

In its sample, this clone was seen once. The genes are TRBV13 and TRBJ1-1; the D gene is possibly TRBD1 (6 bases). The CDR3 is 14 residues long. The V and J ends lost 1 base and 10 bases respectively, with 16 bases between them. Germline V gene sequence: CDR1 PRHDT, CDR2 FYEKMQ (reference sequence). DNA of the CDR3: TGTGCCAGCAGCTTAGATCAGGGGACCTGGGCAGCTTTCTTT. Protein product: CASSLDQGTWAAFF.

In this sample, this clone turned up once. This chain links TRBV19 with TRBJ2-4; D might be TRBD1 (6 bases). Trimming removed 9 bases at V and 8 bases at J, with 17 bases between. This CDR3 comprises 13 residues. Germline V gives CDR1 LNHDA, CDR2 SQIVND (reference sequence). CDR3 region: CASAAHRDDIQYF. The CDR3 DNA sequence: TGTGCCAGCGCAGCCCACAGGGATGACATTCAGTACTTC.

This chain links TRBV19 with TRBJ1-1; possibly TRBD1 for D (5 bases). Germline V gene data show CDR1 as LNHDA and CDR2 as SQIVND (reference sequence). The CDR3 consists of 15 residues. Trimming took 1 base from V and 1 from J, leaving 10 bases between them. As DNA, the CDR3 is TGTGCCAGTAGTATAGTCAGGAGGGGGAACACTGAAGCTTTCTTT. Residues: CASSIVRRGNTEAFF. Variable domain in full (rest from reference TRBV19 and TRBJ1-1): DGGITQSPKYLFRKEGQNVTLSCEQNLNHDAMYWYRQDPGQGLRLIYYSQIVNDFQKGDIAEGYSVSREKKESFPLTVTSAQKNPTAFYLCASSIVRRGNTEAFFGQGTRLTVV.

The rearrangement joins TRBV27 to TRBJ1-1; the D is unclear. This CDR3 has 14 residues. Trimming removed 3 bases from V and 1 base from J, with 9 bases in between. Germline assignment: CDR1 MNHEY and CDR2 SMNVEV (reference sequence). The CDR3 region is CASSFPGPNTEAFF. The CDR3 bases are TGTGCCAGCAGTTTTCCAGGCCCGAACACTGAAGCTTTCTTT.

The chain recombines TRBV24-1 with TRBJ1-5; a weak D match, TRBD1 (5 bases). Germline CDR1 is KGHDR and CDR2 is SFDVKD. V lost 3 bases and J 7 bases, leaving 6 bases between the germline ends. The CDR3 sequence is 12 residues long. The CDR3 reads CATSDQGQPQHF. DNA of the CDR3: TGTGCCACCAGTGATCAGGGACAGCCCCAGCATTTT.

In this sample, this clone turned up once. The chain carries TRBV19 and TRBJ1-1; 7 bases are a match to TRBD1. J was trimmed by 1 base and V by 5 bases; bases with no gene match: 7. CDR3 size: 15 residues. Germline loops: CDR1 LNHDA, CDR2 SQIVND (reference sequence). The CDR3 loop reads CASSSGTAKNTEAFF. The CDR3 DNA is TGTGCCAGTAGTTCCGGGACAGCAAAGAACACTGAAGCTTTCTTT.

The J gene is TRBJ1-6, the V gene TRBV6-6, with 8 positions matching TRBD1. Germline values: CDR1 MNHNY, CDR2 SVGAGI (reference sequence). V gave up 6 bases and J gave up 4 bases; unmatched junction bases: 2. The CDR3 has 14 residues. This chain's CDR3 is CASRRQGYNSPLHF. DNA of the CDR3: TGTGCCAGCAGGCGACAGGGGTATAATTCACCCCTCCACTTT.

The V call is TRBV5-1, the J call TRBJ1-1, with D possibly being TRBD1 (6 bases). The ends were cut back, 7 bases at V and 1 base at J, with 8 bases in the middle. The CDR3 loop spans 12 amino acids. Germline values: CDR1 SGHRS, CDR2 YFSETQ. The CDR3 DNA reads as TGCGCCAGCGCACAGGGGAACACTGAAGCTTTCTTT. Encoded protein: CASAQGNTEAFF.